The clone carrying this T cell receptor beta chain was counted a few times. TCRdb fed the 5' RACE reads into MiXCR, producing one record per CDR3 protein. The data contain roughly 600,000 distinct CDR3 sequences, roughly 18% of them singletons. Per the germline V gene, CDR1 is SGHRS and CDR2 is YFSETQ. The CDR3 is 16 amino acids. Trimming removed 0 bases from V and 0 bases from J, with 13 bases in between. This sample is drawn from a study of T-cell memory formation after mild COVID-19. Material for sequencing was PBMCs or a T cell subset sorted from them (not recorded which). This TCR came from an adult woman who had mild COVID-19 (a few samples of this study predate the infection). Cell type and time point are not known. The gene calls are TRBV5-1 and TRBJ2-7; the D is unclear. The CDR3 spells CASSLVAATLSYEQYF. The CDR3 region has the DNA TGCGCCAGCAGCTTGGTTGCGGCTACCCTCTCCTACGAGCAGTACTTC. Together with reference TRBV5-1 and TRBJ2-7, the CDR3 gives the full variable domain: KAGVTQTPRYLIKTRGQQVTLSCSPISGHRSVSWYQQTPGQGLQFLFEYFSETQRNKGNFPGRFSGRQFSNSRSEMNVSTLELGDSALYLCASSLVAATLSYEQYFGPGTRLTVT.